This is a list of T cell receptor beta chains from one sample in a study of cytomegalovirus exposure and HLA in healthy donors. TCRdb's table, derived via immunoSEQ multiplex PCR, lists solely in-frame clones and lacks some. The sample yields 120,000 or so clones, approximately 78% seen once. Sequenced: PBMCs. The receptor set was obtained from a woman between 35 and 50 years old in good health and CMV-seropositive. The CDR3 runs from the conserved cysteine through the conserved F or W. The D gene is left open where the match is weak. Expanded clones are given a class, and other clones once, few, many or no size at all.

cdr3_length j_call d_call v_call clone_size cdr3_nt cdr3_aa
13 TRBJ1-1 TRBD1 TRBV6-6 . TGTGCCAGCTTACAGGGGTATACCACTGAAGCTTTCTTT CASLQGYTTEAFF
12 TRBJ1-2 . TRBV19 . TGTGCCAGTACTGCACCGGGCTATGGCTACACCTTC CASTAPGYGYTF
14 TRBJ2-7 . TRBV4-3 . TGCGCCAGCAGCCAAGATGGCAGGGCCTACGAGCAGTACTTC CASSQDGRAYEQYF
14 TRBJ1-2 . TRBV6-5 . TGTGCCAGCAGCCCCGACATCGCCCCCAATGGCTACACCTTC CASSPDIAPNGYTF
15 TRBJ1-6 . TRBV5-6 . TGTGCCAGCAGCTTTGCTGGGACGAGGGGGTCACCCCTCCACTTT CASSFAGTRGSPLHF
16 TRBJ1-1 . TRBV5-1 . TGCGCCAGCAGCTTGGAGCTGGCGGGGGCCGGCACTGAAGCTTTCTTT CASSLELAGAGTEAFF
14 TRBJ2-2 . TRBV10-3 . TGTGCCACCTCTAGCTCACAGAACACCGGGGAGCTGTTTTTT CATSSSQNTGELFF
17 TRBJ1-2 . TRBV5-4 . TGTGCCAGCAGCTTTCCCAGGCAGACGACAGAGATCTATGGCTACACCTTC CASSFPRQTTEIYGYTF
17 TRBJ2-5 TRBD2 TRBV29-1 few TGCAGCGTTGAAGGAGGCAGGAGGGCTAGCGGCGTGGGGACCCAGTACTTC CSVEGGRRASGVGTQYF
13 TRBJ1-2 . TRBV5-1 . TGCGCCAGCAGCTTGCAGGTAGACTATGGCTACACCTTC CASSLQVDYGYTF
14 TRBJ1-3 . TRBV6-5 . TGTGCCAGCAGCCCCAGTTGGTCTGGAAACACCATATATTTT CASSPSWSGNTIYF
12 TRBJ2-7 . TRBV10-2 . TGCGCCAGCAGCGCAGGAAATTACGAGCAGTACTTC CASSAGNYEQYF
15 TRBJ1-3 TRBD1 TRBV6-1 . TGTGCCAGCCCACCTGAACAGGGGGAGAAAAACACCATATATTTT CASPPEQGEKNTIYF
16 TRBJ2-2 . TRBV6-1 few TGTGCCAGCAGTGAACAGGGGGGACCGAACACCGGGGAGCTGTTTTTT CASSEQGGPNTGELFF
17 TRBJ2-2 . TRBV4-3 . TGCGCCAGCAGCCAAGAGCCGGTACCTGGAGAGACCGGGGAGCTGTTTTTT CASSQEPVPGETGELFF
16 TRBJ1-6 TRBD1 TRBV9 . TGTGCCAGCAGCGTAGGAGGGGGCAGGGGGAATTCACCCCTCCACTTT CASSVGGGRGNSPLHF
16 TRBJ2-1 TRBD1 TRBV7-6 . TGTGCCAGCAGCCCCATAAGCCCCTCGGGACAGAATGAGCAGTTCTTC CASSPISPSGQNEQFF
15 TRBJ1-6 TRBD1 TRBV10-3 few TGTGCCATGGGACAGGGTAGTCCTCGAGATTCACCCCTCCACTTT CAMGQGSPRDSPLHF
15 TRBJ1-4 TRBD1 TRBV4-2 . TGTGCCAGCAGCCAAGATGGGACAGGGTATGAAAAACTGTTTTTT CASSQDGTGYEKLFF
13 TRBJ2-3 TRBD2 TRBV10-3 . TGTGCCACCCTAGCGGGGCCGACAGATACGCAGTATTTT CATLAGPTDTQYF
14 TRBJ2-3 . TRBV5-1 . TGCGCCAGCAGCTTGGGGCAGAGCACAGATACGCAGTATTTT CASSLGQSTDTQYF
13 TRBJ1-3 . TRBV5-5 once TGTGCCAGCAGCCCGGAGGGGTGGAACACCATATATTTT CASSPEGWNTIYF
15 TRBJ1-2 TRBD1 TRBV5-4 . TGTGCCAGCAGCTTGGGGGGACAGAGAAGGTATGGCTACACCTTC CASSLGGQRRYGYTF
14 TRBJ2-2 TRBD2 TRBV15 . TGTGCCACCGGGACTAGCGGGGGCCTCGGGGAGCTGTTTTTT CATGTSGGLGELFF
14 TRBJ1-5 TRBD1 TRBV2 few TGTGCCAGCAGTGAGACAGGGAGCAATCAGCCCCAGCATTTT CASSETGSNQPQHF
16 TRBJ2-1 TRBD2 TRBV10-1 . TGCGCCAGCAACCCGTCCCAGGCTAGCGGGGGTGATGAGCAGTTCTTC CASNPSQASGGDEQFF
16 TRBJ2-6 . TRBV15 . TGTGCCACCAGCAGAGCAGGCAGCTCTGGGGCCAACGTCCTGACTTTC CATSRAGSSGANVLTF
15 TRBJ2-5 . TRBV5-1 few TGCGCCAGCAGCTTATGGGGGCTCGCTCAAGAGACCCAGTACTTC CASSLWGLAQETQYF
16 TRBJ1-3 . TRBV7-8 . TGTGCCAGCAGCTTAGGGTGGACAGCCTCTGGAAACACCATATATTTT CASSLGWTASGNTIYF
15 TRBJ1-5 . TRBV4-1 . TGCGCCAGCAGCCAAGACAGGAATAGCAATCAGCCCCAGCATTTT CASSQDRNSNQPQHF
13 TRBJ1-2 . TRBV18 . TGTGCCAGCTCACCTGAAGGGGGCTATGGCTACACCTTC CASSPEGGYGYTF
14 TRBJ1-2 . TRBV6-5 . TGTGCCAGCAGTTACGGCATTACCAACTATGGCTACACCTTC CASSYGITNYGYTF
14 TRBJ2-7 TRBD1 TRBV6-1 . TGTGCCAGCATCGCGACAGGGCGTTCCCACGAGCAGTACTTC CASIATGRSHEQYF
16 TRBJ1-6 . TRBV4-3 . TGCGCCAGCAGCCTGCAGGGAAGCTCCTATAATTCACCCCTCCACTTT CASSLQGSSYNSPLHF
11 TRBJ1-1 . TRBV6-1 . TGTGCCAGCAGTCCGACGACAGAAGTTTTCTTT CASSPTTEVFF
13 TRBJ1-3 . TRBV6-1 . TGTGCCAGCAGTCTGGGCCCGGAAAACACCATATATTTT CASSLGPENTIYF
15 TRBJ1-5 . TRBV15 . TGTGCCACCAGCAGAGAGGGTGGGGGAGGCCAGCCCCAGCATTTT CATSREGGGGQPQHF
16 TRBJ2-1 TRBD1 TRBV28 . TGTGCCAGCAGTTTATCGGGACAGCGAATCTACAATGAGCAGTTCTTC CASSLSGQRIYNEQFF
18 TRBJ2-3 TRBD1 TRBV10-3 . TGTGCCATCAGGACAGGGGTGTCGCCCGGCTCTAGCACAGATACGCAGTATTTT CAIRTGVSPGSSTDTQYF
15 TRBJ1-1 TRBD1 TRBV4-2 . TGTGCCAGCAGCCAAGGGGGACAGGGGTACACTGAAGCTTTCTTT CASSQGGQGYTEAFF
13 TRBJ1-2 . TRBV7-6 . TGTGCCAGCAGCCTAGGGCAGGGCTATGGCTACACCTTC CASSLGQGYGYTF
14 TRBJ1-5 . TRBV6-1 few TGTGCCAGCAGTGAATACCCCACAGGTCAGCCCCAGCATTTT CASSEYPTGQPQHF
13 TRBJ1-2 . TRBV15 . TGTGCCACCAGCAGAGATCGGGGCTATGGCTACACCTTC CATSRDRGYGYTF
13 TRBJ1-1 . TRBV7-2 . TGTGCCAGCAGCTCCCAACAGGGAGCTGAAGCTTTCTTT CASSSQQGAEAFF
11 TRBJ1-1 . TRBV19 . TGTGCCAGTAGTATTCGGTTTGAAGCTTTCTTT CASSIRFEAFF
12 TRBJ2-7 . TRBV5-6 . TGTGCCAGCAGCTTAGGGAGTGGGTCAGCGTACTTC CASSLGSGSAYF
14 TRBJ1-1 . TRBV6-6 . TGTGCCAGCAGTTACGGTGCGGTGAACACTGAAGCTTTCTTT CASSYGAVNTEAFF
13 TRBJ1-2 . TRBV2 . TGTGCCAGCAGGGCGGGACCGAACTATGGCTACACCTTC CASRAGPNYGYTF
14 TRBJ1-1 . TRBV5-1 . TGCGCCAGCAGCTCGGACAGCATGAACACTGAAGCTTTCTTT CASSSDSMNTEAFF
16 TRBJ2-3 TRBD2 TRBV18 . TGTGCCAGCTCACCGGCGACTAGCGGGGCCACAGATACGCAGTATTTT CASSPATSGATDTQYF
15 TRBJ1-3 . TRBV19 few TGTGCCAGTACTACAGGCGTCTCCTCTGGAAACACCATATATTTT CASTTGVSSGNTIYF
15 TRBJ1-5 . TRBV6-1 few TGTGCCAGCAGACGTACGTCTCAGTTCTATCAGCCCCAGCATTTT CASRRTSQFYQPQHF
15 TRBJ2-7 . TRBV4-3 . TGCGCCAGCAGCCAAGTGAGGGGGTATTCCTACGAGCAGTACTTC CASSQVRGYSYEQYF
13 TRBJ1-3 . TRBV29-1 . TGCAGCGTTAGCGGCAAGGCGGGAAACACCATATATTTT CSVSGKAGNTIYF
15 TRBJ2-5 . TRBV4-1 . TGCGCCAGCAGCCAAGATCGAAACTTCCAAGAGACCCAGTACTTC CASSQDRNFQETQYF
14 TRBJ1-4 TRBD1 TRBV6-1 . TGTGCCAGCAGTGACCCAGGGGGCAGGGAAAAACTGTTTTTT CASSDPGGREKLFF
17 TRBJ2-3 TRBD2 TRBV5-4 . TGTGCCAGCAGCTTTGCCCCTAGCGGAATAACCTGGGATACGCAGTATTTT CASSFAPSGITWDTQYF
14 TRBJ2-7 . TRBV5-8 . TGTGCCAGCAGCCGGCGGACTGGTTACTACGAGCAGTACTTC CASSRRTGYYEQYF